One and the same sample provided the 12 T cell receptor beta chains below, sequenced in a study of response to subunit inactivated influenza vaccine. TCRdb re-analysed the RT-PCR reads in MiXCR, keeping a single row per CDR3 protein. The table shows around 500,000 distinct CDR3 sequences, with approximately 11% occurring only once. The sample was PBMCs from blood, taken 40 to 50 days after vaccination. These receptors came from a middle-aged man who received an inactivated influenza vaccine.

This clonotype has just a few counts. The chain combines TRBV10-3 with TRBJ1-5; D uncertain. CDR1 is ENHRY, CDR2 SYGVKD, per germline. The CDR3 totals 12 residues. Trimming removed 8 bases from V and 0 bases from J, with 5 bases in between. The DNA of the CDR3 is TGTGCCATCGGAAATAGCAATCAGCCCCAGCATTTT. Translating gives CAIGNSNQPQHF.

The genes are TRBV12-3 or TRBV12-4 and TRBJ2-2; TRBD1 aligns across 7 bases. Trimming removed 6 bases from V and 6 bases from J; junction bases left unmatched: 10. The CDR3 is 15 residues long. CDR3 sequence (DNA): TGTGCCAGCAGACCAAACCACAGGGGATCCGGGGAGCTGTTTTTT. Amino acid sequence: CASRPNHRGSGELFF.

J is TRBJ1-2 and V is TRBV6-5; no reliable D call. Germline V gene data show CDR1 as MNHEY and CDR2 as SVGAGI. V lost 0 bases and J lost 0, with 2 bases in between. This CDR3 has 13 residues. The CDR3 nucleotides are TGTGCCAGCAGTTACTCCCCTAACTATGGCTACACCTTC. It yields the protein CASSYSPNYGYTF.

This clonotype was seen a handful of times. The chain carries TRBV7-2 and TRBJ2-7; 7 bases agree with TRBD2. In germline, CDR1 is SGHTA, CDR2 FQGNSA. This CDR3 has 15 residues. Trimming removed 0 bases from V and 5 bases from J; junction bases left unmatched: 7. CDR3 nucleotide sequence: TGTGCCAGCAGCTTAGCGTTAACCAGCGGGAACGAGCAGTACTTC. Encoded protein: CASSLALTSGNEQYF.

This clonotype has a count of ten or more. The V call is TRBV12-3 or TRBV12-4, the J call TRBJ2-2, with D possibly matching TRBD1 (5 bases). With 3 bases removed from V and 2 bases from J, the gap between germline ends came to 10 bases. The CDR3 is 15 amino acids. For the CDR3, the DNA is TGTGCCAGCAGTTTCTCCCAGGGAAACACCGGGGAGCTGTTTTTT. Its translation: CASSFSQGNTGELFF.

This clonotype was picked up a small number of times. The rearrangement joins TRBV6-2 or TRBV6-3 to TRBJ2-7; 10 nucleotides align to TRBD2. The germline CDR1 and CDR2 sequences are MNHEY and SVGEGT. V dropped 0 bases and J dropped 6; count of bases not matched to a gene: 5. This CDR3 is built from 15 residues. In DNA form, the CDR3 reads TGTGCCAGCAGTTACTCGGCTAGCGGGAGAGTCGAGCAGTACTTC. Translated, it gives CASSYSASGRVEQYF.

The chain joins TRBV6-5 to TRBJ2-2, with D unresolved. The germline V gene encodes CDR1 MNHEY and CDR2 SVGAGI. V was shortened by 0 bases and J by 1 base, with 9 bases between the two germline ends. This CDR3 is built from 16 residues. The CDR3 nucleotides read TGTGCCAGCAGTTACTCGGCGTCATGGAACACCGGGGAGCTGTTTTTT. It translates to CASSYSASWNTGELFF.

This clonotype was counted ten times or more. The chain has TRBV4-1 and TRBJ1-2, with D tentatively TRBD1 (5 bases). Per the germline V gene, CDR1 is MGHRA and CDR2 is YSYEKL. The CDR3 is 17 residues long. Trimming pared 1 base from V and 4 bases from J, leaving 19 bases between. CDR3 protein: CASSQGSPRGALYGYTF. The CDR3 DNA reads as TGCGCCAGCAGCCAAGGATCTCCGCGTGGGGCCCTCTATGGCTACACCTTC.

In this sample, this clonotype turned up a few times. The chain is built from TRBV16 and TRBJ2-3, with D unresolved. Germline CDR1 KGHSY, CDR2 FQNENV. Trimming removed 7 bases from V and 3 bases from J, with 11 bases in between. This CDR3 is 13 amino acids long. The CDR3 DNA reads as TGTGCCAGCACCCTTGTTCGGACAGATACGCAGTATTTT. Its protein is CASTLVRTDTQYF.

The rearrangement links TRBV12-3 or TRBV12-4 to TRBJ2-5; no clear D. With 5 bases removed from V and 1 base from J, the gap between germline ends came to 11 bases. The CDR3 spans 14 residues. CDR3 loop: CASSPTVGQETQYF. The CDR3 DNA reads as TGTGCCAGCAGTCCCACTGTGGGCCAAGAGACCCAGTACTTC.

The chain recombines TRBV2 with TRBJ1-2, with D possibly being TRBD1 (5 bases). This CDR3 spans 13 amino acids. The germline V gene has CDR1 SNHLY and CDR2 FYNNEI. V was shortened by 8 bases and J by 0 bases, with 10 bases between the two germline ends. The CDR3 bases are TGTGCCAGCGAGGGGTTAGCTAACTATGGCTACACCTTC. Protein product: CASEGLANYGYTF.

The rearrangement joins TRBV5-1 to TRBJ2-3; D is ambiguous. The CDR3 length is 14 residues. The germline CDR1 and CDR2 sequences are SGHRS and YFSETQ. The V end lost 1 base, the J end lost 6 bases, and 12 bases lay between the germline ends. The CDR3 nucleotides read TGCGCCAGCAGCTTGTGGACGGTCGGTGATACGCAGTATTTT. This encodes CASSLWTVGDTQYF.